The 21 T cell receptor beta chains below come from one sample, sequenced in a study of blood T cell repertoires in COVID-19 (dated by TCRdb to about 2020). Libraries came from the immunoSEQ multiplex PCR assay. The source is immuneACCESS, and TCRdb retained only in-frame sequences with V and J called. Part of the clones is not carried over; for the studies checked, unresolved V genes explain less than half of this, and the remainder is unexplained. The sample records almost 400,000 clones, about 89% of which are singletons. Together, the top ten hold roughly 2.1% of the sample. Material: peripheral blood. Every receptor here comes from a woman aged 55-70 years with COVID-19, enrolled during active disease.

The chain employs TRBV5-1 and TRBJ1-1; D not certain. The V end lost 4 bases, the J end lost 1 base, and 8 bases lay between the germline ends. In germline, CDR1 is SGHRS, CDR2 YFSETQ. This CDR3 spans 13 amino acids. The CDR3: CASSVTQNTEAFF. In nucleotides, the CDR3 is TGCGCCAGCAGCGTCACTCAGAACACTGAAGCTTTCTTT.

This rearrangement joins TRBV11-3 to TRBJ1-6; possible D gene TRBD1, 6 bases. V was clipped by 5 bases and J by 2 bases, with 13 bases between them. The CDR3 sequence is 16 residues long. Germline V gene sequence: CDR1 SGHNT, CDR2 YENEEA. This chain's CDR3 is CASSGKGETYNSPLHF. CDR3 bases: TGTGCCAGCAGCGGCAAGGGGGAAACCTATAATTCACCCCTCCACTTT.

This chain connects TRBV11-3 to TRBJ2-3, with TRBD2 identical over 9 bases. From germline, CDR1 is SGHNT and CDR2 YENEEA. J gave up 5 bases and V 5 bases, and 2 bases lay outside the gene matches. The CDR3 totals 13 residues. The CDR3 DNA reads TGTGCCAGCAGCACGCGGGGGGGAGATACGCAGTATTTT. Protein: CASSTRGGDTQYF.

The rearrangement uses TRBV7-8 and TRBJ1-1, with unresolved D. Germline CDR1 and CDR2: SGHVS and FQNEAQ. The CDR3 has 15 amino acids. V lost 1 base and J lost 1, with 10 bases in between. The CDR3 DNA sequence: TGTGCCAGCAGCTTAGTACAGCTACCGAACACTGAAGCTTTCTTT. Translating it yields CASSLVQLPNTEAFF.

The V and J genes are TRBV29-1 and TRBJ2-7; D not resolved. Trimming removed 6 bases at V and 0 bases at J, with 18 bases between. Germline values: CDR1 SQVTM, CDR2 ANQGSEA. The CDR3 is made up of 15 amino acids. Written as DNA, the CDR3 is TGCAGCGTCCTAATCCGAGGAACCCGCTCCTACGAGCAGTACTTC. It is translated as CSVLIRGTRSYEQYF.

The chain carries TRBV5-1 and TRBJ1-3, with unresolved D. CDR1 and CDR2 (germline): SGHRS, YFSETQ. Trimming took off 6 bases at V and 0 bases at J, with 10 bases between the two ends. The CDR3 extends over 14 amino acids. CDR3 protein: CASTPDNSGNTIYF. CDR3 DNA sequence: TGCGCCAGCACCCCCGACAACTCTGGAAACACCATATATTTT. Using reference TRBV5-1 and TRBJ1-3 for the parts outside the CDR3, the full variable domain is KAGVTQTPRYLIKTRGQQVTLSCSPISGHRSVSWYQQTPGQGLQFLFEYFSETQRNKGNFPGRFSGRQFSNSRSEMNVSTLELGDSALYLCASTPDNSGNTIYFGEGSWLTVV.

Concerning this clone: Within the sample, other DNA sequences also encode this same CDR3. The rearrangement links TRBV14 to TRBJ1-1, with D unclear. Germline V gene lookup returns CDR1 SGHDN and CDR2 FVKESK. Deletions cut 0 bases from V and 1 base from J, with 6 bases between. The length of the CDR3 is 14 residues. In DNA, the CDR3 is TGTGCCAGCAGCCAAGATAGGAGGAACACTGAAGCTTTCTTT. The encoded protein is CASSQDRRNTEAFF.

The V gene is TRBV10-2, the J gene TRBJ2-1; TRBD2 matches 12 bases. The V and J ends lost 5 bases and 7 bases, in that order; junction bases with no gene match: 3. The germline gives CDR1 WSHSY, CDR2 SAAADI. The CDR3 extends over 14 amino acids. The CDR3 spells CASSTSGGTNEQFF. As DNA, the CDR3 is TGCGCCAGCAGTACTAGCGGGGGGACAAATGAGCAGTTCTTC.

The rearrangement uses TRBV2 and TRBJ1-1, with 8 bases fitting TRBD1. The CDR3 extends over 14 amino acids. Germline lookup yields CDR1 SNHLY and CDR2 FYNNEI. Germline trimming cut 4 bases from V and 0 bases from J; bases unmatched to any gene: 1. As DNA, the CDR3 is TGTGCCAGCAGTGGACAGGGGCTGAACACTGAAGCTTTCTTT. This sequence encodes CASSGQGLNTEAFF. The full variable domain, completed using reference TRBV2 and TRBJ1-1, is EPEVTQTPSHQVTQMGQEVILRCVPISNHLYFYWYRQILGQKVEFLVSFYNNEISEKSEIFDDQFSVERPDGSNFTLKIRSTKLEDSAMYFCASSGQGLNTEAFFGQGTRLTVV.

V and J are TRBV3-1 (or the pseudogene TRBV3-2) and TRBJ2-1; tentative D call: TRBD1 (6 bases). The germline gives CDR1 LGHDT, CDR2 YNNKEL (reference sequence). CDR3 length: 16 amino acids. Trimming took off 2 bases at V and 8 bases at J, with 19 bases between the two ends. CDR3 loop: CASSQIRGGVVHEQFF. The CDR3 DNA reads as TGTGCCAGCAGCCAAATTCGAGGGGGAGTCGTCCATGAGCAGTTCTTC.

This chain connects TRBV7-2 to TRBJ2-7; possibly TRBD2 for D (5 bases). This CDR3 is 15 amino acids long. Germline loops: CDR1 SGHTA, CDR2 FQGNSA. The V gene lost 5 bases and the J gene lost 2 bases, with 16 bases spanning the gap. CDR3 DNA sequence: TGTGCCAGCAGCACCCGGACTGCCACCACCTACGAGCAGTACTTC. This gives the protein CASSTRTATTYEQYF.

The table lists this clone with a few counts. The V gene is TRBV7-9, the J gene TRBJ1-5; a possible D gene is TRBD1 (6 bases). Trimming took 3 bases from V and 4 from J, leaving 16 bases between them. Germline loops: CDR1 SEHNR, CDR2 FQNEAQ (reference sequence). The CDR3 covers 16 residues. CDR3 coding DNA: TGTGCCAGCAGCTTCGTTGGCGACAGGCAGAATCAGCCCCAGCATTTT. Its translation: CASSFVGDRQNQPQHF.

The chain couples TRBV12-5 to TRBJ1-1; D call uncertain. This CDR3 comprises 13 residues. Germline V lookup: CDR1 LGHNT, CDR2 FRNRAP. V was pared by 0 bases and J by 3 bases, with 5 bases between. CDR3 in amino acids: CASGLVQYTEAFF. The CDR3 DNA reads as TGTGCTAGTGGTTTGGTACAATACACTGAAGCTTTCTTT.

The chain uses TRBV5-1 and TRBJ1-1, with a possible D match to TRBD1 (6 bases). The CDR3 spans 12 residues. Germline CDR1 is SGHRS and CDR2 is YFSETQ. V was cut by 2 bases and J by 8 bases, with 10 bases left in between. The CDR3 region is CASSLTGLEAFF. In DNA, the CDR3 is TGCGCCAGCAGCTTAACAGGGTTAGAAGCTTTCTTT.

The chain is built from TRBV19 and TRBJ2-5, with TRBD2 identical over 11 bases. J gave up 2 bases and V 9 bases, and 14 bases lay outside the gene matches. The CDR3 covers 17 residues. From germline, CDR1 is LNHDA and CDR2 SQIVND (reference sequence). CDR3 region: CASARGRLAGGQETQYF. DNA for the CDR3: TGTGCCAGCGCCCGGGGAAGGCTAGCGGGGGGTCAAGAGACCCAGTACTTC.

CDR3 DNA: TGTGCCTGGAGTGTAGGTAGCCGCGAGCAGTACTTC. This translates into CAWSVGSREQYF. The rearrangement links TRBV30 to TRBJ2-7; D remains unclear. Trimming pared 0 bases from V and 6 bases from J, leaving 9 bases between. CDR3 length equals 12 residues. Germline V gene lookup returns CDR1 GTSNPN and CDR2 SVGIG (reference sequence).

The rearrangement joins TRBV20-1 to TRBJ1-6; D gene ambiguous. Trimming shortened V by 3 bases and J by 10 bases, and 4 bases separated the two germline ends. The CDR3 has 10 residues. Germline CDR1 DFQATT, CDR2 SNEGSKA (reference sequence). The CDR3 reads CSARRSPLHF. The CDR3 bases are TGCAGTGCTAGGCGGTCACCCCTCCACTTT.

The CDR3 coding sequence is TGTGCCAGCCAGACAGGGCCCAATCAGCCCCAGCATTTT. It yields the protein CASQTGPNQPQHF. The chain combines TRBV19 with TRBJ1-5; 7 bases are a match to TRBD1. CDR1 is LNHDA and CDR2 is SQIVND in the germline V gene (reference sequence). The junction had 5 bases not matched to a gene; V was cut back by 9 bases and J by 3 bases. The CDR3 sequence is 13 residues long.

The chain recombines TRBV15 with TRBJ1-2; possibly TRBD1 for D (5 bases). CDR1 LNHNV and CDR2 YYDKDF come from the germline V gene (reference sequence). The V and J ends lost 0 bases and 2 bases respectively, with 13 bases between them. This CDR3 contains 16 residues. The DNA for the CDR3 is TGTGCCACCAGCAGAGATGGCACGAGACAGAACTATGGCTACACCTTC. It translates to CATSRDGTRQNYGYTF.

Only one count was recorded for this clone. The J gene is TRBJ1-1, the V gene TRBV11-2, with TRBD1 as a possible D gene (5 bases). This CDR3 is 13 amino acids long. V was trimmed by 5 bases and J by 6 bases, leaving 13 bases between them. CDR1 SGHAT and CDR2 FQNNGV come from the germline V gene. CDR3 DNA sequence: TGTGCCAGCAGCCTATCTTGGGGCCCTGAAGCTTTCTTT. It encodes CASSLSWGPEAFF.

This chain links TRBV6-2 or TRBV6-3 with TRBJ2-3, with TRBD2 identical over 15 bases. CDR3 length: 18 residues. With 5 bases clipped from V and 2 bases from J, the junction kept 8 bases outside the gene matches. Germline loops: CDR1 MNHEY, CDR2 SVGEGT. CDR3 DNA: TGTGCCAGCAGTAAAGGGACTAGCGGGGGGCTTACCACAGATACGCAGTATTTT. Translated: CASSKGTSGGLTTDTQYF.